One sample yielded the 6 T cell receptor beta chains listed below, sequenced in a study of control samples from healthy donors and cancer patients (TCRdb year 2020). Receptors were amplified or captured by the immunoSEQ multiplex PCR assay. The clones in this table, taken by TCRdb from immuneACCESS, are in-frame only. Not every clone is retained; where verified, under half of the shortfall comes from an unresolved V gene, and the cause of the rest is unknown. The sample contains some 5,500 clones, over 55% of them found a single time. Of the sample, approximately 7% is held by the ten largest clones. The specimen was formalin-fixed, paraffin-embedded tissue. The receptors shown here come from a male donor with melanoma.

This clone was seen only once. V is TRBV7-2 and J is TRBJ2-7; D possibly matches TRBD1 or TRBD2 (5 bases each). The germline V and J ends were trimmed by 5 bases and 0 bases, with 14 bases remaining between them. The germline V gene encodes CDR1 SGHTA and CDR2 FQGNSA. The CDR3 covers 15 residues. The CDR3 region has the DNA TGTGCCAGCAGCGTAACGGGACGCCGCTCCTACGAGCAGTACTTC. The encoded protein is CASSVTGRRSYEQYF.

This clone ranks as medium-sized. The V and J genes are TRBV3-1 (or the pseudogene TRBV3-2) and TRBJ1-2; D might be TRBD1 (5 bases). Trimming removed 3 bases from V and 4 bases from J, with 12 bases in between. CDR3 length: 14 residues. Per the germline V gene, CDR1 is LGHDT and CDR2 is YNNKEL (reference sequence). Here the CDR3 reads CASSQLGGSYGYTF. The CDR3 coding sequence is TGTGCCAGCAGCCAGCTCGGGGGTAGCTATGGCTACACCTTC.

This clone has just a few counts. The chain has TRBV5-6 and TRBJ2-7; D remains unclear. CDR1 and CDR2 (germline): SGHDT, YYEEEE. Trimming cost V 2 bases and J 1 base, with 16 bases left between them. The length of the CDR3 is 16 residues. The DNA of the CDR3 is TGTGCCAGCAGCTTTCTCGATGGGCCACGGTCCTACGAGCAGTACTTC. The encoded protein is CASSFLDGPRSYEQYF.

This chain connects TRBV27 to TRBJ2-4, with unresolved D. The CDR3 totals 13 residues. Germline CDR1 reads MNHEY; CDR2 reads SMNVEV (reference sequence). V lost 3 bases and J 3 bases, leaving 6 bases between the germline ends. The DNA of the CDR3 is TGTGCCAGCAGTTTGACGGTCAAAAACATTCAGTACTTC. This sequence encodes CASSLTVKNIQYF.

The CDR3 nucleotides read TGTGCCAGCAAGGGTCTAGGTCGCACCTACAATGAGCAGTTCTTC. Protein sequence: CASKGLGRTYNEQFF. This chain joins TRBV6-4 and TRBJ2-1; D ambiguous. The CDR3 covers 15 residues. The germline CDR1 and CDR2 sequences are MRHNA and SNTAGT. V lost 7 bases, J lost 2 bases, and 15 bases lay in between.

This chain links TRBV21-1 with TRBJ1-3. TRBV21-1 is classified as a pseudogene. The CDR3 has 14 residues. CDR3 residues: CASSTPLRGNTIYF. The CDR3 bases are TGTGCCAGCAGCACACCTTTACGTGGAAACACCATATATTTT.